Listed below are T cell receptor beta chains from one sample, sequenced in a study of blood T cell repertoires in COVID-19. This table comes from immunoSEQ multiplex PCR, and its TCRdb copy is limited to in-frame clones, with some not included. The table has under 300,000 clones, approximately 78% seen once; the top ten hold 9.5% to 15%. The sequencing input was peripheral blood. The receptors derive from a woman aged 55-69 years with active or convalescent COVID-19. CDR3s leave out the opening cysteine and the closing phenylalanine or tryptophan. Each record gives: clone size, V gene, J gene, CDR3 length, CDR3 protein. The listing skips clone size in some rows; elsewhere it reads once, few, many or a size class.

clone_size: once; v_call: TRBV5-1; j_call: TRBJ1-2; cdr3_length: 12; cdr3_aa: ASSTDRGRNGYT
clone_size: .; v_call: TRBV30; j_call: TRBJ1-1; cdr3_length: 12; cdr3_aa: AWDFAITGTEAF
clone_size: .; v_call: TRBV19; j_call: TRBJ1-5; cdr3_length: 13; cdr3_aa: ASTSGTGPHQPQH
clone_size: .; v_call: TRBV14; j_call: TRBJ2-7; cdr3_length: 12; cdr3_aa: ARSPLSGSYEQY
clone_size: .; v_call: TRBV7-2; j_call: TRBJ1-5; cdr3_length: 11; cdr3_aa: ASSLQVNQPQH
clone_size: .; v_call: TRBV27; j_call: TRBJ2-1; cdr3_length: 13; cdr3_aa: ASSSGQLFYNEQF
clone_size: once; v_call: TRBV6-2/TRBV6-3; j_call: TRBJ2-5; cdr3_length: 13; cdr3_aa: ASSWASGGQKTQY
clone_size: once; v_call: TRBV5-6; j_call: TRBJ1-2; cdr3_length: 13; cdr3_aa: ASSLGGGSLYGYT
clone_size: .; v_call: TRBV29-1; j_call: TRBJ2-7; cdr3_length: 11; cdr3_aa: SVEARTGGEQY
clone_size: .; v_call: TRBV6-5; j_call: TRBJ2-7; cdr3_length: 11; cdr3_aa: ASRGVSSYEQY
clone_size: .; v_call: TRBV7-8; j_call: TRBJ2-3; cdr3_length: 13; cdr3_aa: ASSVTSGGAYTQY
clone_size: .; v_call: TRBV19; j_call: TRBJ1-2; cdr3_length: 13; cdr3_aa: ASSIGGGSSYGYT
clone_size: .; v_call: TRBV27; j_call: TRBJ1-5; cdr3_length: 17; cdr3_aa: ASSPDRDRSQGGNQPQH
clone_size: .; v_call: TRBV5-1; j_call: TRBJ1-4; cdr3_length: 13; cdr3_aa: ASSSLGQTNEKLF
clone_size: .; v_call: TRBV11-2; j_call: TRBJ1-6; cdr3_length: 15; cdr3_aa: ASSPRTGSSYNSPLH
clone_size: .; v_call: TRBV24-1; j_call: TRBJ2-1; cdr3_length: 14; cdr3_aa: ATSDLRTGGGNEQF
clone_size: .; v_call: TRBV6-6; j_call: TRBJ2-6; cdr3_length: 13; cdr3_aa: ASRRDSSGANVLT
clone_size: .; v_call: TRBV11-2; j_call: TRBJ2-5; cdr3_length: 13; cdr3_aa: ASSSQGVPQETQY
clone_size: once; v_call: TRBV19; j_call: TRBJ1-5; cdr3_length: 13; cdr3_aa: ASSKGQVGNQPQH
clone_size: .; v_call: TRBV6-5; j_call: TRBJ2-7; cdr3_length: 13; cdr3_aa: ASSYFRDRTYEQY
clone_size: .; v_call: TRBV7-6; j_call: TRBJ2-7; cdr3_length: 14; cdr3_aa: ASSLAGTRGSYEQY
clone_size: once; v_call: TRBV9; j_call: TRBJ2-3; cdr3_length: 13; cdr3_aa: ASSVSGVTTDTQY
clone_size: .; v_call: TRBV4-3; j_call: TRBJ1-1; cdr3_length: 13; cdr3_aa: ASSQGGQGRTEAF
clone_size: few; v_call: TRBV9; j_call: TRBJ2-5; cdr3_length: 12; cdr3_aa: ASSGGQVGETQY
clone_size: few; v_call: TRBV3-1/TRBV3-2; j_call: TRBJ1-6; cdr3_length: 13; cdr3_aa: ASSQGRVSNSPLH
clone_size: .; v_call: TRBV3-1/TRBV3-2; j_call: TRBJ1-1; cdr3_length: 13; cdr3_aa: ASSHRSEFGTEAF
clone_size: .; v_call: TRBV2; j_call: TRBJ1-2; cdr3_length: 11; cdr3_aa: ASKGDRVSVYT
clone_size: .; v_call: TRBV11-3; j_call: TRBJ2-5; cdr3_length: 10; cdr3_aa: ASSPPGETQY
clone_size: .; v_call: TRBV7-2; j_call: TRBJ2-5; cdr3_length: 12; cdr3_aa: ASSFSGGQETQY
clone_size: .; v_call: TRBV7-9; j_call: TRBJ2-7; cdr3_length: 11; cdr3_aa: ASSQTGAYEQY
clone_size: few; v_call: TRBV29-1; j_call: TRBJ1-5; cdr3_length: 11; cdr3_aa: SVRQDSNQPQH
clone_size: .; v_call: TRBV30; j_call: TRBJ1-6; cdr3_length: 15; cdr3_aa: AWSSPGVSSYNSPLH
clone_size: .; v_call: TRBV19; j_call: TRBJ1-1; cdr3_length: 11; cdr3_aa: ASSSQTGTEAF
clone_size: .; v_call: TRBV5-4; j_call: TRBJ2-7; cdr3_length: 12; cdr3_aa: ASSPGRGGYEQY
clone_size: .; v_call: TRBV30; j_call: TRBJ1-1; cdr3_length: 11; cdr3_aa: AWTPQAYTEAF
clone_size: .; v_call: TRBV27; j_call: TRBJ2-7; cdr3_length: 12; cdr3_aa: ASSRLTLQGEQY
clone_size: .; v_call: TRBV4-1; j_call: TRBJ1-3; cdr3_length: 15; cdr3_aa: ASSQGTLGSNGNTIY
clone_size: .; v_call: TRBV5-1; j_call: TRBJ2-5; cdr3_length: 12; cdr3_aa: ASSSVTGQETQY
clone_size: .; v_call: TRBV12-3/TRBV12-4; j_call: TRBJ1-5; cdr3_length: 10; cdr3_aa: ASSLQVQPQH
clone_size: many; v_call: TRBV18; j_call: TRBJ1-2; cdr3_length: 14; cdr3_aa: ASSPERGPTNYGYT
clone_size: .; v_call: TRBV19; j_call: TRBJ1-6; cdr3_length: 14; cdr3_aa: ASSAGGSGVDSPLH